This passage covers 21 T cell receptor beta chains from one sample sequenced in a study of OX40 agonist ivuxolimab in advanced cancers. The library was made by the immunoSEQ multiplex PCR assay. TCRdb holds this immuneACCESS table with in-frame rearrangements only. Some clones are missing; in checked studies, unresolved V genes explain under half, and the rest has no known cause. This sample lists some 58,000 clones; about nine tenths were detected once. The top ten constitute 1.5% to 2% of the sample. The starting material was CD4+ or CD8+ T cells sorted from blood, obtained in a trial of the OX40 agonist ivuxolimab. The receptor source for this set is an adult with an advanced solid tumor such as melanoma, head and neck, liver or kidney cancer.

The chain carries TRBV4-3 and TRBJ1-2, with D perhaps matching TRBD1 (5 bases). Per germline, CDR1 LGHNA and CDR2 YSLEER. Deletions cut 4 bases from V and 6 bases from J, with 12 bases between. This CDR3 contains 13 residues. The CDR3 reads CASSPGTRDGYTF. CDR3 nucleotides: TGCGCCAGCAGCCCGGGGACCAGAGATGGCTACACCTTC.

The chain employs TRBV11-3 and TRBJ1-2, with unresolved D. There are 18 residues in the CDR3. Trimming stripped 0 bases from V and 3 bases from J, with 20 bases between. Per germline, CDR1 SGHNT and CDR2 YENEEA. In DNA, the CDR3 is TGTGCCAGCAGCTTAGATCCCCTCGGTCCCGTTGGGGACTATGGCTACACCTTC. It codes for CASSLDPLGPVGDYGYTF.

CDR3 loop: CASSEVYKRHRNTEAFF. CDR3 DNA: TGTGCCAGTAGTGAGGTTTATAAGAGACATAGGAACACTGAAGCTTTCTTT. The chain combines TRBV19 with TRBJ1-1, with D uncertain. CDR3 length: 17 amino acids. Germline CDR1 and CDR2: LNHDA and SQIVND (reference sequence). V lost 5 bases to trimming and J lost 1 base, with 20 bases between them.

This clone was detected once. The V call is TRBV2, the J call TRBJ1-1; D remains unclear. Looked up from germline, CDR1 is SNHLY and CDR2 is FYNNEI. The CDR3 length is 14 residues. V lost 3 bases and J 6 bases, leaving 14 bases between the germline ends. The CDR3 DNA follows: TGTGCCAGCAGTGACGACGAGAGACGGTCTGAAGCTTTCTTT. As protein: CASSDDERRSEAFF.

This chain uses TRBV7-2 with TRBJ2-1; 11 bases agree with TRBD2. The CDR3 runs 14 residues. J lost 6 bases, V lost 3 bases, and 1 base had no gene match. CDR1 is SGHTA, CDR2 FQGNSA, per germline. CDR3 in amino acids: CASSLTSGTNEQFF. The CDR3 coding sequence is TGTGCCAGCAGCTTGACTAGCGGGACCAATGAGCAGTTCTTC.

The chain joins TRBV5-6 to TRBJ2-3; 8 positions agree with TRBD2. V trimming: 0 bases; J trimming: 8 bases; junction bases outside the gene matches: 11. The germline V gene has CDR1 SGHDT and CDR2 YYEEEE. This CDR3 contains 16 residues. In DNA, the CDR3 is TGTGCCAGCAGCTTGGTAGGGACTAGAGGGCCCCGTACGCAGTATTTT. Translated: CASSLVGTRGPRTQYF.

V usage is TRBV10-3 and J usage is TRBJ2-2; 9 bases line up with TRBD1. The V segment lost 4 bases and the J segment 7 bases; nucleotides outside the gene matches: 4. The CDR3 has 14 amino acids. Germline V gene data show CDR1 as ENHRY and CDR2 as SYGVKD. CDR3 region: CAISGQGEFGELFF. The CDR3 DNA sequence: TGTGCCATCAGTGGACAGGGGGAATTCGGGGAGCTGTTTTTT.

V is TRBV9 and J is TRBJ2-5, with D possibly TRBD2 on 5 matching bases. Trimming took 0 bases from V and 2 from J, leaving 17 bases between them. The germline CDR1 and CDR2 sequences are SGDLS and YYNGEE. The CDR3 has 17 amino acids. This CDR3 is CASSVAVSGVSQETQYF. The DNA of the CDR3 is TGTGCCAGCAGCGTAGCTGTGAGCGGAGTATCTCAAGAGACCCAGTACTTC. The variable domain in full, completed from reference TRBV9 and TRBJ2-5, reads DSGVTQTPKHLITATGQRVTLRCSPRSGDLSVYWYQQSLDQGLQFLIQYYNGEERAKGNILERFSAQQFPDLHSELNLSSLELGDSALYFCASSVAVSGVSQETQYFGPGTRLLVL.

The CDR3 sequence: CASSPSGVGTDTQYF. The CDR3 DNA reads TGTGCCAGCAGTCCTAGCGGGGTGGGCACAGATACGCAGTATTTT. V gene TRBV27 combines with J gene TRBJ2-3; 9 bases fit TRBD2. CDR1 and CDR2 (germline): MNHEY, SMNVEV (reference sequence). The CDR3 contains 15 residues. V was pared by 5 bases and J by 1 base, with 4 bases of the junction left unmatched.

This chain joins TRBV12-5 and TRBJ1-6, with TRBD1 matching 11 bases. Unmatched junction bases numbered 4, after V lost 1 base and J lost 8 bases. Germline values: CDR1 LGHNT, CDR2 FRNRAP. The CDR3 sequence is 16 residues long. CDR3 amino acids: CASGLGTGGAYSPLHF. CDR3 nucleotides: TGTGCTAGTGGTTTGGGGACAGGGGGCGCTTATTCACCCCTCCACTTT. Combining the CDR3 with reference TRBV12-5 and TRBJ1-6 gives the whole variable domain DARVTQTPRHKVTEMGQEVTMRCQPILGHNTVFWYRQTMMQGLELLAYFRNRAPLDDSGMPKDRFSAEMPDATLATLKIQPSEPRDSAVYFCASGLGTGGAYSPLHFGNGTRLTVT.

This sequence joins TRBV11-2 and TRBJ1-2, with D unclear. Germline lookup yields CDR1 SGHAT and CDR2 FQNNGV. The CDR3 runs to 13 residues. Deletions cut 3 bases from V and 7 bases from J, with 12 bases between. The CDR3 loop reads CASSFAGKSGYTF. CDR3 bases: TGTGCCAGCAGCTTTGCGGGGAAGAGTGGCTACACCTTC.

The V and J genes are TRBV5-1 and TRBJ2-1; TRBD2 matches 10 bases. The junction had 19 bases not matched to a gene; V was cut back by 0 bases and J by 1 base. The CDR3 runs 22 residues. Looked up from germline, CDR1 is SGHRS and CDR2 is YFSETQ. The CDR3 loop reads CASSLAGLAGGTFSRSYNEQFF. The CDR3, as DNA: TGCGCCAGCAGCTTGGCCGGGTTAGCGGGAGGAACTTTTTCGCGGTCCTACAATGAGCAGTTCTTC.

The rearrangement links TRBV25-1 to TRBJ2-5; D is uncertain. Germline-derived CDR1 and CDR2 are MGHDK and SYGVNS. There are 13 residues in the CDR3. Trimming cost V 2 bases and J 4 bases, with 8 bases left between them. The CDR3 loop is CASSEPSPETQYF. In DNA, the CDR3 is TGTGCCAGCAGTGAACCCAGCCCAGAGACCCAGTACTTC.

The chain uses TRBV19 and TRBJ2-1; 7 bases map to TRBD2. Germline loops: CDR1 LNHDA, CDR2 SQIVND (reference sequence). The CDR3 is 15 amino acids. The V and J ends lost 3 bases and 6 bases, in that order; junction bases with no gene match: 8. Here the CDR3 reads CASSIWTRGSNEQFF. CDR3 nucleotides: TGTGCCAGTAGTATCTGGACTAGAGGCTCCAATGAGCAGTTCTTC.

The J gene is TRBJ2-7, the V gene TRBV10-3; 7 bases align to TRBD2. The CDR3 runs 13 residues. Trimming removed 4 bases from V and 4 bases from J; junction bases left unmatched: 4. Germline lookup yields CDR1 ENHRY and CDR2 SYGVKD. The CDR3 here is CAISAGGDYEQYF. Written as DNA, the CDR3 is TGTGCCATCAGTGCGGGGGGAGATTACGAGCAGTACTTC.

As concerns this clone: Other DNA sequences in the same sample also yield this CDR3. J is TRBJ1-2 and V is TRBV18; the D is unclear. Trimming pared 3 bases from V and 1 base from J, leaving 9 bases between. Germline CDR1 reads KGHSH; CDR2 reads LQKENI. The CDR3 totals 14 residues. The CDR3 region has the DNA TGTGCCAGCTCACCCGGTCAGGATAACTATGGCTACACCTTC. Its translation is CASSPGQDNYGYTF.

Turning to this clone: The same CDR3 can be traced to other DNA sequences in this sample. This chain uses TRBV28 with TRBJ1-1; 7 bases align to TRBD1. Looked up from germline, CDR1 is MDHEN and CDR2 is SYDVKM. Trimming cost V 3 bases and J 0 bases; bases outside gene matches: 4. This CDR3 is built from 15 residues. As DNA, the CDR3 is TGTGCCAGCAGTTTGTCGGGACAGATGAACACTGAAGCTTTCTTT. Translating it yields CASSLSGQMNTEAFF.

The chain uses TRBV2 and TRBJ2-5; the D gene is possibly TRBD2 (6 bases). The germline V gene encodes CDR1 SNHLY and CDR2 FYNNEI. Trimming cost V 5 bases and J 9 bases, with 19 bases left between them. The CDR3 loop spans 14 amino acids. CDR3 coding DNA: TGTGCCAGCAGTTGGGGAGGCCCCGACGAGGCCCAGTACTTC. Encoded protein: CASSWGGPDEAQYF.

The J gene is TRBJ2-5, the V gene TRBV19, with D possibly TRBD1 on 5 matching bases. The CDR3 spans 16 residues. CDR1 LNHDA and CDR2 SQIVND come from the germline V gene (reference sequence). The ends were cut back, 1 base at V and 4 bases at J, with 16 bases in the middle. DNA for the CDR3: TGTGCCAGTAGTATAGGTTTAGGGCAGGGCGTAGAGACCCAGTACTTC. It yields the protein CASSIGLGQGVETQYF.

This chain joins TRBV11-2 and TRBJ2-1, with unresolved D. Germline CDR1 reads SGHAT; CDR2 reads FQNNGV. This CDR3 is 12 amino acids long. V was trimmed by 4 bases and J by 5 bases, leaving 6 bases between them. The CDR3 DNA reads TGTGCCAGCAGCTCCAGTAACAATGAGCAGTTCTTC. This sequence encodes CASSSSNNEQFF.

The V call is TRBV7-6, the J call TRBJ1-1, with D unresolved. Between the trimmed V and J ends, which lost 5 bases and 6 bases, there was a span of 13 bases. Germline V lookup: CDR1 SGHVS, CDR2 FNYEAQ. The CDR3 is made up of 13 amino acids. The CDR3 sequence: CASSPARQSEAFF. CDR3 coding DNA: TGTGCCAGCAGCCCAGCCAGGCAATCTGAAGCTTTCTTT.